This T cell receptor beta chain is drawn from a study of CD8 T cells in Susac syndrome. The CDR3 is 13 residues long. With 0 bases clipped from V and 6 bases from J, the junction kept 2 bases outside the gene matches. From germline, CDR1 is SGHRS and CDR2 YFSETQ. Random hexamers primed reverse transcription of about 0.5 to 1 ug RNA. TCRdb reprocessed the immunoSEQ multiplex PCR reads via MiXCR and lists one record per CDR3 protein. The repertoire holds about 300,000 distinct CDR3 sequences, about 85% seen once, with over 0.09% in the top ten. The material sequenced was CD8+ T cells from PBMCs. The V and J genes are TRBV5-1 and TRBJ1-1; 7 bases are shared with TRBD1. This sequence originates from a human donor with multiple sclerosis. CDR3 bases: TGCGCCAGCAGCTTGGAGGGGGCCCCTGAAGCTTTCTTT. Protein product: CASSLEGAPEAFF.